This T cell receptor (beta chain) originates from a study of vaccination and CD4 T cells after COVID-19. Overall study context: Four females and six males made up the convalescents, with two Hispanic.

Sample treatment: roughly nine-day PBMC culture with coronavirus spike peptide pools or control peptides (ViraFEST assay). This clonotype was recorded a few times. What it binds is unknown. Researchers used the Oncomine TCR Beta short-read assay to sequence DNA from cultured CD4+ T cells. Each CDR3 protein gets one entry after TCRdb re-called the PCR reads with MiXCR. The sample includes 6,000 to 6,500 distinct CDR3 sequences, more than 15% of them seen just once. The receptor's source is a human donor who had recovered from COVID-19. Sequencing was done on a sample of CD4+ T cells from blood, cultured in vitro.

The DNA for the CDR3 is TGTGCCAGCAGCCAAGAGGAGACCGGCGGAGAGACCCAGTACTTC. Encoded protein: CASSQEETGGETQYF. This chain joins TRBV4-2 and TRBJ2-5; D gene uncertain. CDR3 length equals 15 residues. Trimming took 0 bases from V and 4 from J, leaving 12 bases between them. Germline V lookup: CDR1 LGHNA, CDR2 YNFKEQ.